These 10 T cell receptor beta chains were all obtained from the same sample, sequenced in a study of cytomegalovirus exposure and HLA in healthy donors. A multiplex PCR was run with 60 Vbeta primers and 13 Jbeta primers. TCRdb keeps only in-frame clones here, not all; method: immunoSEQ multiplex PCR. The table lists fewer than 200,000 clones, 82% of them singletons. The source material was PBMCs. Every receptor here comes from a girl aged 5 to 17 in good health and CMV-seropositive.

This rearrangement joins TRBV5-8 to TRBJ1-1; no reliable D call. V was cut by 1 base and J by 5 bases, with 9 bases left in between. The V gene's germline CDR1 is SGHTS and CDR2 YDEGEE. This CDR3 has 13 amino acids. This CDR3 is CASSLTLGTEAFF. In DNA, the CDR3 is TGTGCCAGCAGCTTGACCCTCGGGACTGAAGCTTTCTTT.

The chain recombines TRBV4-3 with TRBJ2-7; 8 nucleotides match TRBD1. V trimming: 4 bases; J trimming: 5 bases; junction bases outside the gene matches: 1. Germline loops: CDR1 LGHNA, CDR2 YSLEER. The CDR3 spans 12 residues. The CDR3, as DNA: TGCGCCAGCAGCCGGACAGGGAACGAGCAGTACTTC. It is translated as CASSRTGNEQYF.

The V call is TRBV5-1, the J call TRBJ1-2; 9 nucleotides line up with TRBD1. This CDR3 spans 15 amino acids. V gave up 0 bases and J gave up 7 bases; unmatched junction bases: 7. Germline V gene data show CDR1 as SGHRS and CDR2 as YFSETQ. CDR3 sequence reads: CASSLATGGKAGYTF. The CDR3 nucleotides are TGCGCCAGCAGCTTGGCTACAGGGGGCAAGGCTGGCTACACCTTC.

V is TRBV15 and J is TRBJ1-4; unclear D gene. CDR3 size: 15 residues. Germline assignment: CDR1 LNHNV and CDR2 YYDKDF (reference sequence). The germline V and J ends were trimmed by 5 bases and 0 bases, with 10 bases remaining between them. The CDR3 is CATSRGAATNEKLFF. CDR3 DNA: TGTGCCACCAGCCGAGGAGCTGCAACTAATGAAAAACTGTTTTTT.

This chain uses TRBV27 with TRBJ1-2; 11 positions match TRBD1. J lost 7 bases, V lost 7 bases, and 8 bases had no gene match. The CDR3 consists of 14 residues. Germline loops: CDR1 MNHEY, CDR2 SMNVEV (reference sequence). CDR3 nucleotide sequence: TGTGCCAGCAACCAAGCGGGACAGGGGGGTGGCTACACCTTC. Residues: CASNQAGQGGGYTF.

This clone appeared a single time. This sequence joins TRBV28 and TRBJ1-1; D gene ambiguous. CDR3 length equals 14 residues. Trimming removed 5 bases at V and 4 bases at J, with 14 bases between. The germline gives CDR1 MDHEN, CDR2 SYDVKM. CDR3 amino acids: CASSLRRSGTEAFF. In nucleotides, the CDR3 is TGTGCCAGCAGTCTCCGAAGATCGGGCACTGAAGCTTTCTTT.

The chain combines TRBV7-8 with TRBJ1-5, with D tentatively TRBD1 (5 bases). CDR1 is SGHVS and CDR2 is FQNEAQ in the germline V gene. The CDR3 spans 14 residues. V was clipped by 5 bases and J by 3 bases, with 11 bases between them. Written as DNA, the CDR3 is TGTGCCAGCAGCGAAATACAGGTCAATCAGCCCCAGCATTTT. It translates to CASSEIQVNQPQHF.

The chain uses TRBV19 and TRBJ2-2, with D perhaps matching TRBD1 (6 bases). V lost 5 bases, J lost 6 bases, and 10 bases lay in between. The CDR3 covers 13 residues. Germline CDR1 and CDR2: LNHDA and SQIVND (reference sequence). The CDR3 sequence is CASSSQGSGELFF. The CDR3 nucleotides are TGTGCCAGTAGTTCGCAGGGGTCCGGGGAGCTGTTTTTT.

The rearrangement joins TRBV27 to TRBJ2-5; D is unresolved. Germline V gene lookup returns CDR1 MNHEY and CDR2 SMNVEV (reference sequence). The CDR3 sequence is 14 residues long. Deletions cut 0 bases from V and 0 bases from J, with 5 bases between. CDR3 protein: CASSLSSYQETQYF. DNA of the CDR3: TGTGCCAGCAGTTTATCATCGTACCAAGAGACCCAGTACTTC.

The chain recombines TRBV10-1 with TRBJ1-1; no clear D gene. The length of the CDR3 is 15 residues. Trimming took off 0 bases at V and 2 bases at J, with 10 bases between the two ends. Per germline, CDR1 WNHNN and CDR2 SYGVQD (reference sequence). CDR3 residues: CASSESRNRNTEAFF. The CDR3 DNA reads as TGCGCCAGCAGTGAGTCTCGGAACAGAAACACTGAAGCTTTCTTT.